These T cell receptor beta chains were read from a single sample in a study of cytomegalovirus exposure and HLA in healthy donors. Assay: immunoSEQ multiplex PCR; the TCRdb copy retains only in-frame clones and omits some. This table holds about 50,000 clones, about three quarters found once. The material sequenced was PBMCs. These receptors all stem from a woman aged 40-49 years in good health and CMV-seropositive. Both conserved end residues are part of each CDR3. The order of the fields is D gene, V gene, clone size, J gene, CDR3 DNA, CDR3 protein. The D gene is left open where the match is weak. Rows may omit the clone size; those that give it use once, few, many or a size class.

d_call: TRBD1
v_call: TRBV28
clone_size: NA
j_call: TRBJ1-3
cdr3_nt: TGTGCCAGCAGTTTAGGGACAGTCATCTCTGGAAACACCATATATTTT
cdr3_aa: CASSLGTVISGNTIYF

d_call: NA
v_call: TRBV10-3
clone_size: once
j_call: TRBJ1-5
cdr3_nt: TGTGCCACCACACCCAACGGGCAGGGAAATCAGCCCCAGCATTTT
cdr3_aa: CATTPNGQGNQPQHF

d_call: TRBD2
v_call: TRBV7-2
clone_size: NA
j_call: TRBJ2-3
cdr3_nt: TGTGCCAGCAGCCCCGGGACTAGCGGGGGGTATCGCACAGATACGCAGTATTTT
cdr3_aa: CASSPGTSGGYRTDTQYF

d_call: NA
v_call: TRBV10-3
clone_size: NA
j_call: TRBJ1-2
cdr3_nt: TGTGCCATCAGTGAGTCGATCGGGGACTATGGCTACACCTTC
cdr3_aa: CAISESIGDYGYTF

d_call: NA
v_call: TRBV4-2
clone_size: NA
j_call: TRBJ2-3
cdr3_nt: TGTGCCAGCAGCCAAGGTGGGCGGGTAAGGGTCACAGATACGCAGTATTTT
cdr3_aa: CASSQGGRVRVTDTQYF

d_call: NA
v_call: TRBV27
clone_size: few
j_call: TRBJ1-2
cdr3_nt: TGTGCCAGCAGTTCGCAGGGTCCTCCTGGGGGCTACACCTTC
cdr3_aa: CASSSQGPPGGYTF

d_call: TRBD2
v_call: TRBV4-2
clone_size: medium-sized
j_call: TRBJ2-1
cdr3_nt: TGTGCCAGCAGCCAAGATTTAGGCGAGCGGGGTGGTGAGCAGTTCTTC
cdr3_aa: CASSQDLGERGGEQFF

d_call: TRBD2
v_call: TRBV7-2
clone_size: NA
j_call: TRBJ2-5
cdr3_nt: TGTGCCAGCAGCTCCGTCACTAGCGGGGTAGAGACCCAGTACTTC
cdr3_aa: CASSSVTSGVETQYF

d_call: NA
v_call: TRBV2
clone_size: once
j_call: TRBJ1-4
cdr3_nt: TGTGCCAGCAGTGAAAGGGAGGGAGTAAAACTGTTTTTT
cdr3_aa: CASSEREGVKLFF

d_call: TRBD1
v_call: TRBV25-1
clone_size: few
j_call: TRBJ2-7
cdr3_nt: TGTGCCAGCAGTGAAAAGGACAGGGGTGTGTACGAGCAGTACTTC
cdr3_aa: CASSEKDRGVYEQYF

d_call: NA
v_call: TRBV25-1
clone_size: NA
j_call: TRBJ2-7
cdr3_nt: TGTGCCAGCAGTGACCCAAGATCTAAGCGGACCTACGAGCAGTACTTC
cdr3_aa: CASSDPRSKRTYEQYF

d_call: NA
v_call: TRBV2
clone_size: few
j_call: TRBJ2-1
cdr3_nt: TGTGCCAGCAGCTATTCCTCGGGCAATGAGCAGTTCTTC
cdr3_aa: CASSYSSGNEQFF

d_call: TRBD1
v_call: TRBV28
clone_size: NA
j_call: TRBJ1-1
cdr3_nt: TGTGCCAGCAAGGGACAGCTTTACACTGAAGCTTTCTTT
cdr3_aa: CASKGQLYTEAFF

d_call: NA
v_call: TRBV21-1
clone_size: few
j_call: TRBJ1-5
cdr3_nt: TGTGCCAGCAGCATACTCCCCCGGGGCAATCAGCCCCAGCATTTT
cdr3_aa: CASSILPRGNQPQHF

d_call: NA
v_call: TRBV6-6
clone_size: once
j_call: TRBJ1-6
cdr3_nt: TGTGCCAGCACCCAAAGGGGGAGCTCCTATAATTCACCCCTCCACTTT
cdr3_aa: CASTQRGSSYNSPLHF

d_call: TRBD1
v_call: TRBV7-8
clone_size: NA
j_call: TRBJ2-7
cdr3_nt: TGTGCCAGCAGCCCAGAGGACAGGGGTTTTGAGGACGAGCAGTACTTC
cdr3_aa: CASSPEDRGFEDEQYF

d_call: TRBD1
v_call: TRBV29-1
clone_size: NA
j_call: TRBJ1-1
cdr3_nt: TGCAGCGTTGAAGGGGACAGCAGAAAAGCTTTCTTT
cdr3_aa: CSVEGDSRKAFF

d_call: TRBD2
v_call: TRBV10-3
clone_size: NA
j_call: TRBJ2-5
cdr3_nt: TGTGCCATCGGGGGCAGCGGGGGGGCCTCGGAGACCCAGTACTTC
cdr3_aa: CAIGGSGGASETQYF

d_call: NA
v_call: TRBV10-2
clone_size: few
j_call: TRBJ1-3
cdr3_nt: TGCGCCAGCAGTGAGAATAACATCATCTCTGGAAACACCATATATTTT
cdr3_aa: CASSENNIISGNTIYF

d_call: NA
v_call: TRBV6-5
clone_size: NA
j_call: TRBJ1-2
cdr3_nt: TGTGCCAGCAGTGTCATCGGAGCGGAAGGCTACACCTTC
cdr3_aa: CASSVIGAEGYTF

d_call: TRBD2
v_call: TRBV30
clone_size: NA
j_call: TRBJ2-3
cdr3_nt: TGTGCCTGGAATGGGCGGGGGGGCTTGGCGACAGATACGCAGTATTTT
cdr3_aa: CAWNGRGGLATDTQYF

d_call: NA
v_call: TRBV15
clone_size: once
j_call: TRBJ1-5
cdr3_nt: TGTGCCACCAGCAGAGTGAGGGACTCGTATCAGCCCCAGCATTTT
cdr3_aa: CATSRVRDSYQPQHF

d_call: TRBD1
v_call: TRBV5-1
clone_size: NA
j_call: TRBJ1-2
cdr3_nt: TGCGCCAGCAGGGGACAGTCCAACTATGGCTACACCTTC
cdr3_aa: CASRGQSNYGYTF

d_call: NA
v_call: TRBV6-1
clone_size: once
j_call: TRBJ1-5
cdr3_nt: TGTGCCAGCAGTGTTACTGACAATCAGCCCCAGCATTTT
cdr3_aa: CASSVTDNQPQHF

d_call: TRBD1
v_call: TRBV29-1
clone_size: NA
j_call: TRBJ1-2
cdr3_nt: TGCAGCGTTGCGGCGGACAGGGGGAACTATGGCTACACCTTC
cdr3_aa: CSVAADRGNYGYTF

d_call: TRBD1
v_call: TRBV4-1
clone_size: NA
j_call: TRBJ2-7
cdr3_nt: TGCGCCAGCAGCCAAGTGGGACAGGGCGCCTACGAGCAGTACTTC
cdr3_aa: CASSQVGQGAYEQYF

d_call: NA
v_call: TRBV7-2
clone_size: NA
j_call: TRBJ1-2
cdr3_nt: TGTGCCAGCAGCTTAGGGAGTGGACGGGAACTCTATGGCTACACCTTC
cdr3_aa: CASSLGSGRELYGYTF

d_call: TRBD2
v_call: TRBV6-5
clone_size: NA
j_call: TRBJ2-1
cdr3_nt: TGTGCCAGCAGTCCCGGCGGGAGGAATGAGCAGTTCTTC
cdr3_aa: CASSPGGRNEQFF

d_call: NA
v_call: TRBV15
clone_size: NA
j_call: TRBJ2-3
cdr3_nt: TGTGCCACCAGCATCCTCCCGCAGGGTCCTACGCAGTATTTT
cdr3_aa: CATSILPQGPTQYF

d_call: NA
v_call: TRBV6-5
clone_size: NA
j_call: TRBJ1-1
cdr3_nt: TGTGCCAGCAGTTCCCGACTTACCACTGAAGCTTTCTTT
cdr3_aa: CASSSRLTTEAFF

d_call: NA
v_call: TRBV9
clone_size: NA
j_call: TRBJ1-4
cdr3_nt: TGTGCCAGCAGCGTTGAATCGGCAGACACAACTAATGAAAAACTGTTTTTT
cdr3_aa: CASSVESADTTNEKLFF

d_call: TRBD1
v_call: TRBV10-3
clone_size: few
j_call: TRBJ2-3
cdr3_nt: TGTGCCATCAGCGGACAGGGAGGCACAGATACGCAGTATTTT
cdr3_aa: CAISGQGGTDTQYF

d_call: NA
v_call: TRBV28
clone_size: NA
j_call: TRBJ2-7
cdr3_nt: TGTGCCAGCAGTTCCGGGACACTTACCTACGAGCAGTACTTC
cdr3_aa: CASSSGTLTYEQYF

d_call: TRBD1
v_call: TRBV18
clone_size: NA
j_call: TRBJ2-4
cdr3_nt: TGTGCCAGCTCACCGGGGGACAGTACAAAAAACATTCAGTACTTC
cdr3_aa: CASSPGDSTKNIQYF

d_call: NA
v_call: TRBV5-6
clone_size: NA
j_call: TRBJ1-2
cdr3_nt: TGTGCCAGCAGCCGGCGGCAGGGAAACTATGGCTACACCTTC
cdr3_aa: CASSRRQGNYGYTF

d_call: TRBD2
v_call: TRBV11-2
clone_size: few
j_call: TRBJ2-3
cdr3_nt: TGTGCCAGCAGCTTAGTGGGGGGGATAGATACGCAGTATTTT
cdr3_aa: CASSLVGGIDTQYF

d_call: NA
v_call: TRBV6-5
clone_size: NA
j_call: TRBJ2-2
cdr3_nt: TGTGCCAGCAGTTCCCAGGGGTCCACCGGGGAGCTGTTTTTT
cdr3_aa: CASSSQGSTGELFF

d_call: NA
v_call: TRBV29-1
clone_size: once
j_call: TRBJ2-3
cdr3_nt: TGCAGCGTTGGTTTGGCGGGGCAGGATACGCAGTATTTT
cdr3_aa: CSVGLAGQDTQYF

d_call: NA
v_call: TRBV6-5
clone_size: few
j_call: TRBJ2-7
cdr3_nt: TGTGCCAGCAAGAAAGGGGTTGACTACGAGCAGTACTTC
cdr3_aa: CASKKGVDYEQYF

d_call: TRBD2
v_call: TRBV4-2
clone_size: NA
j_call: TRBJ2-1
cdr3_nt: TGTGCCAGCAGCCAAACTAGAGGTAGCGGGGGGGCCGATGAGCAGTTCTTC
cdr3_aa: CASSQTRGSGGADEQFF

d_call: TRBD1
v_call: TRBV23-1
clone_size: NA
j_call: TRBJ1-2
cdr3_nt: TGCGCCAGCAGGGGACAGGAAAACTATGGCTACACCTTC
cdr3_aa: CASRGQENYGYTF